A selection of T cell receptor beta chains follows, all from one sample in a study of control samples from healthy donors and cancer patients. The table came from immunoSEQ multiplex PCR; TCRdb's copy has only in-frame clones and leaves some out. This table has some 97,000 clones, roughly 87% appearing once. Sequencing used blood. All receptors derive from a woman between 45 and 65 years old in good health. Each CDR3 is given with its conserved first and last residue. The order of the fields is CDR3 DNA, CDR3 protein, D gene, V gene, clone size, J gene. A D gene is named only where the DNA matches it firmly. Size tells how often a clone was seen (once, few, many) or the class of an expanded clone, and some rows leave it out.

DNA: TGCGCCAGCAGCCCACCGATCTCGGCCGGGACAGGGATATTAACTGAAGCTTTCTTT
CDR3: CASSPPISAGTGILTEAFF
D: TRBD1
V: TRBV5-1
size: .
J: TRBJ1-1

DNA: TGTGCCAGCAGCTTAGGTCCCAGGGGGATTCAGCCCCAGCATTTT
CDR3: CASSLGPRGIQPQHF
D: TRBD1
V: TRBV7-2
size: .
J: TRBJ1-5

DNA: TGTGCCAGTACTCCGACTAGCGGGAGGTTCACAGATACGCAGTATTTT
CDR3: CASTPTSGRFTDTQYF
D: TRBD2
V: TRBV19
size: .
J: TRBJ2-3

DNA: TGCAGCGTTGATGGGACGGATGGAAACACCATATATTTT
CDR3: CSVDGTDGNTIYF
D: .
V: TRBV29-1
size: .
J: TRBJ1-3

DNA: TGCGCCAGCAGCCAAGATATCCCAAACAGCGTGTCATATTCACCCCTCCACTTT
CDR3: CASSQDIPNSVSYSPLHF
D: .
V: TRBV4-1
size: .
J: TRBJ1-6

DNA: TGTGCCAGCAACTCTGGTGATACGCAGTATTTT
CDR3: CASNSGDTQYF
D: .
V: TRBV5-4
size: .
J: TRBJ2-3

DNA: TGTGCCAGCAAAAACAGGGGGAACATTCAGTACTTC
CDR3: CASKNRGNIQYF
D: TRBD1
V: TRBV28
size: once
J: TRBJ2-4

DNA: TGTGCCAGCAGCTTGGCCAGGAGAATGCCCTACAATGAGCAGTTCTTC
CDR3: CASSLARRMPYNEQFF
D: .
V: TRBV5-6
size: .
J: TRBJ2-1

DNA: TGCGCCAGCAGCTTGGGTACAGGGCTCTCCTACGAGCAGTACTTC
CDR3: CASSLGTGLSYEQYF
D: .
V: TRBV5-1
size: .
J: TRBJ2-7

DNA: TGCGCCAGCAGTGACGATTCTGGGGCCAACGTCCTGACTTTC
CDR3: CASSDDSGANVLTF
D: .
V: TRBV10-1
size: many
J: TRBJ2-6

DNA: TGTGCCTGGACCGAGGGGGTTGCTGAAGCTTTCTTT
CDR3: CAWTEGVAEAFF
D: .
V: TRBV30
size: .
J: TRBJ1-1

DNA: TGCGCCAGCAGCTTTCCCCCCCACAATGAGCAGTTCTTC
CDR3: CASSFPPHNEQFF
D: .
V: TRBV5-1
size: .
J: TRBJ2-1

DNA: TGTGCCAGCAGCCAAGGACAGTTAACCGGCTATGGCTACACCTTC
CDR3: CASSQGQLTGYGYTF
D: .
V: TRBV3-1/TRBV3-2
size: .
J: TRBJ1-2

DNA: TGTGCCAGCAGCTTAAGGAGCGGGAGTAACATTCAGTACTTC
CDR3: CASSLRSGSNIQYF
D: TRBD2
V: TRBV7-9
size: .
J: TRBJ2-4

DNA: TGCGCCAGCAGCTTAACAGCGGGAGCTTCTACAGATACGCAGTATTTT
CDR3: CASSLTAGASTDTQYF
D: TRBD2
V: TRBV5-1
size: .
J: TRBJ2-3

DNA: TGCGCCAGCAGCCTCACCCTCCTACGGGGGCCCAATCAGCCCCAGCATTTT
CDR3: CASSLTLLRGPNQPQHF
D: .
V: TRBV4-1
size: .
J: TRBJ1-5

DNA: TGTGCCAGCAGCCGAAACGCCGAGGGCGTCTCTGGGGCCAACGTCCTGACTTTC
CDR3: CASSRNAEGVSGANVLTF
D: .
V: TRBV11-2
size: .
J: TRBJ2-6

DNA: TGTGCCAGCAGCTTAGCAGGGGGCGGATCCGAGCAGTACTTC
CDR3: CASSLAGGGSEQYF
D: TRBD1
V: TRBV7-2
size: many
J: TRBJ2-7

DNA: TGCGCCAGCAGCCAAGATGAGGGACTACTCTACAATGAGCAGTTCTTC
CDR3: CASSQDEGLLYNEQFF
D: TRBD2
V: TRBV4-3
size: .
J: TRBJ2-1

DNA: TGTGCCAGCTCGGGTGGGGGGACCCAGTACTTC
CDR3: CASSGGGTQYF
D: .
V: TRBV2
size: .
J: TRBJ2-5

DNA: TGTGCCAGTAGTTCCGGGGGTCAAGATACGCAGTATTTT
CDR3: CASSSGGQDTQYF
D: .
V: TRBV19
size: .
J: TRBJ2-3

DNA: TGTGCCAGCAGCTCGGGACAGGGGAGGTACGAGCAGTACTTC
CDR3: CASSSGQGRYEQYF
D: TRBD1
V: TRBV7-9
size: once
J: TRBJ2-7

DNA: TGTGCCAGCAGCTCGCAGCATCAAGGTAGAAACACCATATATTTT
CDR3: CASSSQHQGRNTIYF
D: .
V: TRBV7-9
size: .
J: TRBJ1-3

DNA: TGTGCCAGCAGCCGCCGACTAGCTCCTAACAGGGAGACCCAGTACTTC
CDR3: CASSRRLAPNRETQYF
D: TRBD2
V: TRBV11-2
size: .
J: TRBJ2-5

DNA: TGTGCCAGCAGCCCGGGACTAGCGGGATCGGGGGAGACCCAGTACTTC
CDR3: CASSPGLAGSGETQYF
D: TRBD2
V: TRBV7-9
size: .
J: TRBJ2-5

DNA: TGTGCCAGCCGTATATTCCGAACCCAGACGACAGCTTTCCTCCTACATCCTCTATTTTTC
CDR3: CASRIFRTQTTAFLLHPLFF
D: .
V: TRBV4-2
size: .
J: TRBJ1-2

DNA: TGCGCCGTCCCCCGGACGGGGGTACAAGAGACCCAGTACTTC
CDR3: CAVPRTGVQETQYF
D: .
V: TRBV10-1
size: .
J: TRBJ2-5

DNA: TGTGCCAGCCGTCAGAGGGGGGCGAACACCGGGGAGCTGTTTTTT
CDR3: CASRQRGANTGELFF
D: .
V: TRBV11-2
size: .
J: TRBJ2-2

DNA: TGTGCCAGCAGCAAAAAACACGGGGGGAGATTCAATGAGCAGTTCTTC
CDR3: CASSKKHGGRFNEQFF
D: TRBD2
V: TRBV9
size: .
J: TRBJ2-1

DNA: TGTGCCAGTAGTACCAACAGGGGGCCAGAGACCCAGTACTTC
CDR3: CASSTNRGPETQYF
D: TRBD1
V: TRBV19
size: .
J: TRBJ2-5

DNA: TGTGCCAGCAGCTTCCTGGCAGTAGATGAAAAACTGTTTTTT
CDR3: CASSFLAVDEKLFF
D: .
V: TRBV5-6
size: once
J: TRBJ1-4

DNA: TGTGCCTGGAGTGTATTGGAACAGGGTGGCTATGGCTACACCTTC
CDR3: CAWSVLEQGGYGYTF
D: .
V: TRBV30
size: .
J: TRBJ1-2

DNA: TGTGCCAGTAGTTTACTATATGGGGGACTCGGAAACACCATATATTTT
CDR3: CASSLLYGGLGNTIYF
D: .
V: TRBV19
size: .
J: TRBJ1-3

DNA: TGTGCCAGCAGTTTATCGAATTCTGCGCAGTATTTT
CDR3: CASSLSNSAQYF
D: .
V: TRBV27
size: .
J: TRBJ2-3

DNA: TGTGCCAGCTCCCCAGCGGGGGCCTCTCGAAACTACAATGAGCAGTTCTTC
CDR3: CASSPAGASRNYNEQFF
D: TRBD2
V: TRBV2
size: .
J: TRBJ2-1

DNA: TGTGCCAGCCAACAACCGGACGGGTACTACGAGCAGTACTTC
CDR3: CASQQPDGYYEQYF
D: .
V: TRBV18
size: .
J: TRBJ2-7

DNA: TGTGCCAGCTCACCTCAGCCGAACACTGAAGCTTTCTTT
CDR3: CASSPQPNTEAFF
D: .
V: TRBV18
size: .
J: TRBJ1-1

DNA: TGCGCCAGCAGCCAAGAAACCGGGAATGAGCAGTTCTTC
CDR3: CASSQETGNEQFF
D: .
V: TRBV4-3
size: .
J: TRBJ2-1

DNA: TGTGCCTGGAGCCGGGGACAGTTCAATCAGCCCCAGCATTTT
CDR3: CAWSRGQFNQPQHF
D: TRBD1
V: TRBV30
size: .
J: TRBJ1-5

DNA: TGTGCCAGCAGCAACTCGGGACAGCGTACCAATCAGCCCCAGCATTTT
CDR3: CASSNSGQRTNQPQHF
D: TRBD1
V: TRBV7-2
size: .
J: TRBJ1-5

DNA: TGTGCCTGGAGTGGGGGGATCTCTAACTATGGCTACACCTTC
CDR3: CAWSGGISNYGYTF
D: .
V: TRBV30
size: .
J: TRBJ1-2

DNA: TGTGCCAGCAGCGTAGTGGGTTGGGACGGTGGTCCAGATACGCAGTATTTT
CDR3: CASSVVGWDGGPDTQYF
D: .
V: TRBV9
size: .
J: TRBJ2-3

DNA: TGTGCCAGCTCACCAAAAGACCGGGACAGGAGGAACACTGAAGCTTTCTTT
CDR3: CASSPKDRDRRNTEAFF
D: TRBD1
V: TRBV18
size: .
J: TRBJ1-1

DNA: TGTGCCAGCATAGGACACCCAGGGGACACCGGGGAGCTGTTTTTT
CDR3: CASIGHPGDTGELFF
D: .
V: TRBV27
size: .
J: TRBJ2-2

DNA: TGTGCCAGCAGCGATGTGACTAGCGGGGTAGGCGGGGAGCTGTTTTTT
CDR3: CASSDVTSGVGGELFF
D: TRBD2
V: TRBV9
size: .
J: TRBJ2-2

DNA: TGTGCCTGGACTGGGACGGGGCCTCGTCAGTACTTC
CDR3: CAWTGTGPRQYF
D: .
V: TRBV30
size: .
J: TRBJ2-4

DNA: TGCAGCATGGGCGGAGACTATGAGCAGTTCTTC
CDR3: CSMGGDYEQFF
D: .
V: TRBV29-1
size: .
J: TRBJ2-1

DNA: TGTGCCAGCAGTGGAAAGGTGGGGTCCTACAATGAGCAGTTCTTC
CDR3: CASSGKVGSYNEQFF
D: .
V: TRBV2
size: .
J: TRBJ2-1

DNA: TGTGCCAGCAGTTACAAGGGCACGCAGTATTTT
CDR3: CASSYKGTQYF
D: .
V: TRBV12-3/TRBV12-4
size: .
J: TRBJ2-3

DNA: TGTGCCAGCAGCTTAAGCCCGGGTGCCACTGGAAACACCATATATTTT
CDR3: CASSLSPGATGNTIYF
D: .
V: TRBV7-3
size: .
J: TRBJ1-3